The present T cell receptor (beta chain) was sequenced within a study of blood T cell repertoires in COVID-19. Study-level background: Collection of acute and convalescent COVID-19 samples took place in the United States, Italy and Spain. From T cells, B-cell-depleted T cells, or PBMCs came the material, which was cDNA or gDNA.

Trimming removed 7 bases at V and 1 base at J, with 16 bases between. This CDR3 region has 15 residues. CDR1 is LNHDA, CDR2 SQIVND, per germline (reference sequence). Original processing methods: Reference gene primer amplification yielded estimated nucleated cell counts. Using immunoSEQ multiplex PCR, the repertoire was profiled, and TCRdb retains in-frame clones only, with some absent. V and J calls and clone size follow that table, whereas D and trimming were derived from the DNA. The sample shows fewer than 35,000 clones, approximately 83% of them seen only once. The source is a man between 65 and 85 years old with acute or convalescent COVID-19. Sequenced: peripheral blood. The V gene is TRBV19, the J gene TRBJ2-5; tentatively, D is TRBD2 (5 bases). CDR3 loop: CASKVSRGRQETQYF. CDR3 coding DNA: TGTGCCAGTAAGGTTAGCCGGGGTCGCCAAGAGACCCAGTACTTC.